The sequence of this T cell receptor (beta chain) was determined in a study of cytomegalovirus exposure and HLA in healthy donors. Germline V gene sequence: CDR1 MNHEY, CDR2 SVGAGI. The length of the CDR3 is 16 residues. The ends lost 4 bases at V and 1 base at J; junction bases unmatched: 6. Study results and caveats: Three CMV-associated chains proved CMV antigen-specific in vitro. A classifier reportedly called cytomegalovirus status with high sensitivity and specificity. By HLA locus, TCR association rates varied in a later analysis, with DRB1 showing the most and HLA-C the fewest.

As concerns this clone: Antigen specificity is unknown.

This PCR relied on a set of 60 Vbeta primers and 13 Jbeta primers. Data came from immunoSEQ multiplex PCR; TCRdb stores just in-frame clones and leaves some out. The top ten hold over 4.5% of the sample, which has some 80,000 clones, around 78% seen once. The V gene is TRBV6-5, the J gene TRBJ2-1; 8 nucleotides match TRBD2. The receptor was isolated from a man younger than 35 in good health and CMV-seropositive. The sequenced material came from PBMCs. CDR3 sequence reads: CASSSSGTSSYNEQFF. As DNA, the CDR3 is TGTGCCAGCAGTTCTTCCGGGACTAGTTCCTACAATGAGCAGTTCTTC.